The clone carrying this TCR beta chain was detected many times. Its antigen is undetermined. This sample was included in a study of spatial heterogeneity in lung cancer. The overall study: Follow-up PBMC samples were sequenced when available, at a median of around two years after resection. Beta-chain sequences consistently outnumbered alpha-chain sequences in detection. Overall study results and limits: Whereas they appeared in blood less at follow-up, ubiquitous expanded tumor TCRs appeared there more at resection.

Specified time point: blood at routine non-recurrence follow-up after resection. Unsorted tumor, nontumor lung tissue or cryopreserved PBMC supplied the whole RNA. TCRdb re-derived calls from the 5' RACE reads in MiXCR, one entry per CDR3 protein. The sample has about 16,000 distinct CDR3 sequences; approximately 6.8% are singletons. This CDR3 is 15 amino acids long. Germline loops: CDR1 SGHDT, CDR2 YYEEEE. J lost 6 bases, V lost 4 bases, and 12 bases had no gene match. The rearrangement joins TRBV5-6 to TRBJ2-7; the match to TRBD1 covers 8 bases. This receptor was identified in a male donor with early-stage non-small cell lung cancer. The sequenced sample was PBMCs, obtained at follow-up. The CDR3 protein is CASSGRTGSGSEQYF. Written as DNA, the CDR3 is TGTGCCAGCAGCGGGAGGACAGGGAGTGGCTCCGAGCAGTACTTC.